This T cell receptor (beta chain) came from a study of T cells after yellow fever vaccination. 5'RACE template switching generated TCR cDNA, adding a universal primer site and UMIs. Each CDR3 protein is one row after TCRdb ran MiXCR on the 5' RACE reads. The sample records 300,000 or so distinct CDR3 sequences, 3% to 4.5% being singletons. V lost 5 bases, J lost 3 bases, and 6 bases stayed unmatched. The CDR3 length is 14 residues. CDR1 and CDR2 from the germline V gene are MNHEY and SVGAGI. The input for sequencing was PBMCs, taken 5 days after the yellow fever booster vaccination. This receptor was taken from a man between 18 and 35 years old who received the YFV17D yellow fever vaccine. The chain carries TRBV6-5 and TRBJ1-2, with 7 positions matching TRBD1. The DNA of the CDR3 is TGTGCCAGCAGTAATCCTGACAGGGACTATGGCTACACCTTC. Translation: CASSNPDRDYGYTF.